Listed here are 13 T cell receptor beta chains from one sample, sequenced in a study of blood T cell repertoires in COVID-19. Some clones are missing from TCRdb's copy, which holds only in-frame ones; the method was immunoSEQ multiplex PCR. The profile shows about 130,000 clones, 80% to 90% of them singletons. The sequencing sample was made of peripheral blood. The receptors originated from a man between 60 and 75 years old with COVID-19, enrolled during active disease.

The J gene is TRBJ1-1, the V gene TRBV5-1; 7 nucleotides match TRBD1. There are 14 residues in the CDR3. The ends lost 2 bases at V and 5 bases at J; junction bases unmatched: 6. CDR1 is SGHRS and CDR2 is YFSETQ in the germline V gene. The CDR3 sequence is CASSFQGVDTEAFF. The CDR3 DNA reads TGCGCCAGCAGCTTCCAGGGGGTGGATACTGAAGCTTTCTTT.

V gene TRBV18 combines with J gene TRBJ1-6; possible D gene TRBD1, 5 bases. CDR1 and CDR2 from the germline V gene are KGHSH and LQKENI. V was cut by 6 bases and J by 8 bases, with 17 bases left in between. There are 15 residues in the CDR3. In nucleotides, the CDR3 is TGTGCCAGCTCCCCCCCCGGCAGGGTGGATTCACCCCTCCACTTT. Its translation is CASSPPGRVDSPLHF.

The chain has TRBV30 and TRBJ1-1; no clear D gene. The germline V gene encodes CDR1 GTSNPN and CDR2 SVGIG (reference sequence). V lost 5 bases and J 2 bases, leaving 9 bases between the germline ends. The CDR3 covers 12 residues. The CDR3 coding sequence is TGTGCCTGGTTATGGAGCAACACTGAAGCTTTCTTT. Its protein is CAWLWSNTEAFF.

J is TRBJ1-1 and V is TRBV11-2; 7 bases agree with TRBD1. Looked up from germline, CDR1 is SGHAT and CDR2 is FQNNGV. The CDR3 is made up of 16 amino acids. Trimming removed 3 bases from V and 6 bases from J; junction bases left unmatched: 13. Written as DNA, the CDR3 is TGTGCCAGCAGCTTTCCTGAGGCAGGGGGGTCGCCTGAAGCTTTCTTT. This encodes CASSFPEAGGSPEAFF. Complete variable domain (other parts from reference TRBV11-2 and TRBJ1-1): EAGVAQSPRYKIIEKRQSVAFWCNPISGHATLYWYQQILGQGPKLLIQFQNNGVVDDSQLPKDRFSAERLKGVDSTLKIQPAKLEDSAVYLCASSFPEAGGSPEAFFGQGTRLTVV.

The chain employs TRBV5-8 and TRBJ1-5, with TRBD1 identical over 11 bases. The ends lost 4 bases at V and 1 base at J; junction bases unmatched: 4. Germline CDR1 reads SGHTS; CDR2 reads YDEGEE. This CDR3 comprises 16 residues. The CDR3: CASSLRTGGSNQPQHF. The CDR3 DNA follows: TGTGCCAGCAGCCTCCGGACAGGGGGCAGCAATCAGCCCCAGCATTTT.

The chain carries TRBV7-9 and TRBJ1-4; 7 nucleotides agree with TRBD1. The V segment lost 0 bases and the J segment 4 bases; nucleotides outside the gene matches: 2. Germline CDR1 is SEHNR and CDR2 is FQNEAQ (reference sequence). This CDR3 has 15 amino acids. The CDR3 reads CASSLARQGNEKLFF. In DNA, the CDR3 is TGTGCCAGCAGCTTAGCGCGACAGGGTAATGAAAAACTGTTTTTT.

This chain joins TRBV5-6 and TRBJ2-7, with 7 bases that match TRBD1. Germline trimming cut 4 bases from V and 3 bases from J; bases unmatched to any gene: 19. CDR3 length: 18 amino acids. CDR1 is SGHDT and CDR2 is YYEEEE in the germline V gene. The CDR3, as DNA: TGTGCCAGCAGCCCATCAATCGGGACAGCAATTGGGGACTACGAGCAGTACTTC. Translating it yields CASSPSIGTAIGDYEQYF.

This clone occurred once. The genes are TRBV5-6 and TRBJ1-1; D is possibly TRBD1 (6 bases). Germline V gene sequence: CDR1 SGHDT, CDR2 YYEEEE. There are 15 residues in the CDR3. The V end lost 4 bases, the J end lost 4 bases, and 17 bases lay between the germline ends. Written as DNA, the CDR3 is TGTGCCAGCAGCCCGGAGGCAGGCAGGGGCACTGAAGCTTTCTTT. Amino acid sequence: CASSPEAGRGTEAFF.

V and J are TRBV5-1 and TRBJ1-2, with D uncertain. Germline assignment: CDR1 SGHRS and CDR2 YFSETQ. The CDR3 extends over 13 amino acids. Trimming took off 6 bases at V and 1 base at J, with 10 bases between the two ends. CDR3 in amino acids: CASTSGYNYGYTF. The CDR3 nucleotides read TGCGCCAGCACCTCGGGGTATAACTATGGCTACACCTTC. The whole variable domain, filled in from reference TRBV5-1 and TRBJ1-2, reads KAGVTQTPRYLIKTRGQQVTLSCSPISGHRSVSWYQQTPGQGLQFLFEYFSETQRNKGNFPGRFSGRQFSNSRSEMNVSTLELGDSALYLCASTSGYNYGYTFGSGTRLTVV.

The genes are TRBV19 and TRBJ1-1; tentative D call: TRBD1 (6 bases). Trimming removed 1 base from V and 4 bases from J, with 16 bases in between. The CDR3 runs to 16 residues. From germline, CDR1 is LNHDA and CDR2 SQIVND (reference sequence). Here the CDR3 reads CASSIVGRGRSTEAFF. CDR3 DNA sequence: TGTGCCAGTAGTATAGTGGGCAGGGGACGATCCACTGAAGCTTTCTTT.

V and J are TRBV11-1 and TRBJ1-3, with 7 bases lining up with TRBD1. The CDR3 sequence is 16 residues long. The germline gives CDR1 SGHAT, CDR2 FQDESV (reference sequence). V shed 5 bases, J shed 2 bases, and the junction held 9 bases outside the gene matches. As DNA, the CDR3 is TGTGCCAGCAGCCGCGTTCGGACAGGAACTGGAAACACCATATATTTT. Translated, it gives CASSRVRTGTGNTIYF.

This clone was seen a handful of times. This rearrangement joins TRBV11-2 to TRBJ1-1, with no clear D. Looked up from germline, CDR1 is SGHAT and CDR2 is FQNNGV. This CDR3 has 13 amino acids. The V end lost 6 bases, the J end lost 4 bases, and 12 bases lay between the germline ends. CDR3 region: CASSKVSSTEAFF. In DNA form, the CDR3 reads TGTGCCAGCAGTAAAGTGAGTTCCACTGAAGCTTTCTTT.

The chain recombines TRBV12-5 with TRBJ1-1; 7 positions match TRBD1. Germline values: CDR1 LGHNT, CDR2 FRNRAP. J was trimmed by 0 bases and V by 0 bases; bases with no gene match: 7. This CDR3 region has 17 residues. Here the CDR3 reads CASGLVVSTGVNTEAFF. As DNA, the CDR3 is TGTGCTAGTGGTTTGGTGGTTTCAACAGGGGTGAACACTGAAGCTTTCTTT. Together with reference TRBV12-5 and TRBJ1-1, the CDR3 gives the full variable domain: DARVTQTPRHKVTEMGQEVTMRCQPILGHNTVFWYRQTMMQGLELLAYFRNRAPLDDSGMPKDRFSAEMPDATLATLKIQPSEPRDSAVYFCASGLVVSTGVNTEAFFGQGTRLTVV.